The 31 T cell receptor beta chains listed next were all sequenced from one sample in a study of cytomegalovirus exposure and HLA in healthy donors. In the PCR, 60 Vbeta and 13 Jbeta primers were used. Data came from immunoSEQ multiplex PCR; TCRdb stores just in-frame clones and leaves some out. The data hold about 94,000 clones, with over 65% observed a single time. Sequencing input: PBMCs. All receptors come from a man aged 30 to 39 in good health and CMV-seronegative.

The V call is TRBV10-3, the J call TRBJ2-2, with 7 bases fitting TRBD1. Germline V gives CDR1 ENHRY, CDR2 SYGVKD. V lost 4 bases and J lost 3; bases outside the gene matches: 2. CDR3 size: 14 residues. The CDR3 sequence: CAISGQGHTGELFF. The CDR3 coding sequence is TGTGCCATCAGTGGACAGGGTCACACCGGGGAGCTGTTTTTT.

This rearrangement joins TRBV4-1 to TRBJ2-5; 7 bases fit TRBD2. The DNA end is more similar to TRBJ2-7, so the J call may be wrong. The length of the CDR3 is 14 residues. In germline, CDR1 is MGHRA, CDR2 YSYEKL. The CDR3 protein is CASSRDYTSYEQYF. As DNA, the CDR3 is TGCGCCAGCAGCCGGGACTACACCTCCTACGAGCAGTACTTC.

V gene TRBV4-1 combines with J gene TRBJ2-7, with D perhaps matching TRBD2 (6 bases). V gave up 3 bases and J gave up 2 bases, with 14 bases separating them. The CDR3 loop spans 15 amino acids. Looked up from germline, CDR1 is MGHRA and CDR2 is YSYEKL. CDR3 sequence reads: CASSQSASVPYEQYF. In DNA form, the CDR3 reads TGCGCCAGCAGCCAGTCCGCTAGCGTGCCCTACGAGCAGTACTTC.

V gene TRBV11-2 combines with J gene TRBJ2-5; TRBD2 agrees at 13 bases. CDR3 length: 17 residues. The germline CDR1 and CDR2 sequences are SGHAT and FQNNGV. V was pared by 5 bases and J by 2 bases, with 8 bases of the junction left unmatched. This chain's CDR3 is CASSRGLAGVQQETQYF. CDR3 nucleotide sequence: TGTGCCAGCAGCCGAGGACTAGCGGGGGTACAGCAAGAGACCCAGTACTTC.

This chain uses TRBV6-6 with TRBJ1-2, with 10 bases aligning to TRBD1. The CDR3 has 15 amino acids. Unmatched junction bases numbered 7, after V lost 2 bases and J lost 7 bases. The V gene's germline CDR1 is MNHNY and CDR2 SVGAGI (reference sequence). CDR3 loop: CASSYRQGAFSGYTF. CDR3 DNA: TGTGCCAGCAGTTACCGACAGGGGGCCTTTTCTGGCTACACCTTC.

This chain connects TRBV5-4 to TRBJ1-1; 7 bases match TRBD1. V shed 4 bases and J 3 bases; nucleotides not matched to a gene: 6. Germline assignment: CDR1 SGHNT and CDR2 YYREEE (reference sequence). This CDR3 spans 14 amino acids. The CDR3 DNA sequence: TGTGCCAGCAGCCACAGGGGACGAGACACTGAAGCTTTCTTT. This sequence encodes CASSHRGRDTEAFF.

The CDR3 protein is CASSDDRETEAFF. The DNA for the CDR3 is TGTGCCAGCAGCGACGACAGGGAAACTGAAGCTTTCTTT. The chain recombines TRBV7-3 with TRBJ1-1; TRBD1 agrees at 7 bases. The CDR3 is 13 amino acids. In germline, CDR1 is SGHTA, CDR2 FQGTGA. V shed 5 bases, J shed 5 bases, and the junction held 5 bases outside the gene matches.

This clone is a singleton in its sample. The chain combines TRBV7-8 with TRBJ2-1; TRBD2 is a possible D gene (6 bases). The V and J ends lost 1 base and 0 bases respectively, with 13 bases between them. The CDR3 contains 17 residues. Looked up from germline, CDR1 is SGHVS and CDR2 is FQNEAQ. CDR3 in amino acids: CASSLGSSVSSYNEQFF. The CDR3 DNA sequence: TGTGCCAGCAGCTTAGGATCTAGCGTAAGCTCCTACAATGAGCAGTTCTTC. The full variable domain, its missing parts supplied by reference TRBV7-8 and TRBJ2-1, is GAGVSQSPRYKVAKRGQDVALRCDPISGHVSLFWYQQALGQGPEFLTYFQNEAQLDKSGLPSDRFFAERPEGSVSTLKIQRTQQEDSAVYLCASSLGSSVSSYNEQFFGPGTRLTVL.

This chain links TRBV4-3 with TRBJ2-3, with a tentative D call TRBD1 (5 bases). This CDR3 contains 16 residues. CDR1 and CDR2 from the germline V gene are LGHNA and YSLEER. V lost 1 base and J lost 1, with 12 bases in between. DNA for the CDR3: TGCGCCAGCAGCCAAGGGGCAGGGTTCGGCACAGATACGCAGTATTTT. Encoded protein: CASSQGAGFGTDTQYF.

V and J are TRBV9 and TRBJ1-4, with TRBD1 identical over 8 bases. Germline lookup yields CDR1 SGDLS and CDR2 YYNGEE. After removal of 4 bases from V and 6 bases from J, the junction contained 5 bases not matched to a gene. CDR3 size: 14 residues. CDR3 in amino acids: CASSITGGDEKLFF. CDR3 in DNA: TGTGCCAGCAGCATTACAGGGGGGGATGAAAAACTGTTTTTT.

This sequence joins TRBV11-2 and TRBJ2-7; no definite D call. Trimming left V 5 bases short and J 5 bases short, with 13 bases between. The CDR3 runs 13 residues. From germline, CDR1 is SGHAT and CDR2 FQNNGV. The CDR3 nucleotides are TGTGCCAGCAGCCCGAGGATCTGGCACGAGCAGTACTTC. Protein sequence: CASSPRIWHEQYF.

This clone was found a few times. V is TRBV13 and J is TRBJ2-1; D is perhaps TRBD2 (6 bases). The germline V gene encodes CDR1 PRHDT and CDR2 FYEKMQ (reference sequence). CDR3 length: 16 amino acids. Trimming removed 5 bases from V and 5 bases from J, with 19 bases in between. The CDR3 reads CASSLLRGAGNNEQFF. In DNA form, the CDR3 reads TGTGCCAGCAGCCTCCTTCGCGGGGCGGGGAACAATGAGCAGTTCTTC. Full variable domain (missing parts from reference TRBV13 and TRBJ2-1): AAGVIQSPRHLIKEKRETATLKCYPIPRHDTVYWYQQGPGQDPQFLISFYEKMQSDKGSIPDRFSAQQFSDYHSELNMSSLELGDSALYFCASSLLRGAGNNEQFFGPGTRLTVL.

The rearrangement links TRBV2 to TRBJ2-2; TRBD2 matches 12 bases. Germline-derived CDR1 and CDR2 are SNHLY and FYNNEI. This CDR3 spans 16 amino acids. V was clipped by 5 bases and J by 5 bases; unmatched bases: 6. CDR3 sequence: CASSLNGLAGTGELFF. Here the CDR3 DNA reads TGTGCCAGCAGTCTTAACGGACTAGCGGGAACCGGGGAGCTGTTTTTT.

The chain is built from TRBV19 and TRBJ1-1; D gene unclear. Germline-derived CDR1 and CDR2 are LNHDA and SQIVND (reference sequence). Trimming took off 3 bases at V and 0 bases at J, with 11 bases between the two ends. This CDR3 spans 15 amino acids. CDR3 loop: CASSILSGVNTEAFF. The CDR3 DNA is TGTGCCAGTAGTATTCTGAGCGGAGTGAACACTGAAGCTTTCTTT.

Only a few counts were recorded for this clone. V and J are TRBV6-4 and TRBJ1-5; a weak D match, TRBD1 (5 bases). The CDR3 consists of 13 residues. Per germline, CDR1 MRHNA and CDR2 SNTAGT. Deletions cut 6 bases from V and 3 bases from J, with 9 bases between. The CDR3 sequence is CASSQDNNQPQHF. CDR3 sequence (DNA): TGTGCCAGCAGCCAGGACAACAATCAGCCCCAGCATTTT.

As regards this clone: In the same sample, other DNA sequences code for this CDR3. V and J are TRBV4-1 and TRBJ1-2; TRBD1 is a possible D gene (6 bases). The CDR3 covers 15 residues. Trimming took 0 bases from V and 8 from J, leaving 16 bases between them. CDR1 is MGHRA and CDR2 is YSYEKL in the germline V gene. The DNA of the CDR3 is TGCGCCAGCAGCCAAGACTCGGTGACAGGCTACGGCTACACCTTC. Protein: CASSQDSVTGYGYTF.

This chain links TRBV7-9 with TRBJ2-3; TRBD2 is a possible D gene (5 bases). CDR1 and CDR2 (germline): SEHNR, FQNEAQ (reference sequence). The V and J ends lost 5 bases and 0 bases respectively, with 6 bases between them. This CDR3 is 13 amino acids long. The CDR3 nucleotides are TGTGCCAGCAGCGAGGGAAGCACAGATACGCAGTATTTT. This translates into CASSEGSTDTQYF.

In nucleotides, the CDR3 is TGTGCCAGCAGTGATTTGATCCTCGGGCCACCCGGGGGTACCCTCCACTTT. Translation: CASSDLILGPPGGTLHF. V usage is TRBV25-1 and J usage is TRBJ1-6; D perhaps matches TRBD1 (5 bases). Germline V gene sequence: CDR1 MGHDK, CDR2 SYGVNS. V was clipped by 3 bases and J by 14 bases, with 26 bases between them. The CDR3 runs 17 residues.

This clone was seen a few times. The rearrangement joins TRBV11-2 to TRBJ2-3; 13 bases match TRBD2. The CDR3 loop spans 17 amino acids. V was pared by 1 base and J by 6 bases, with 7 bases of the junction left unmatched. The V gene's germline CDR1 is SGHAT and CDR2 FQNNGV. CDR3 protein: CASSLVPGLAGVDTQYF. CDR3 nucleotides: TGTGCCAGCAGCTTAGTACCCGGACTAGCGGGAGTGGATACGCAGTATTTT.

This rearrangement joins TRBV5-1 to TRBJ2-3; no reliable D call. Germline CDR1 reads SGHRS; CDR2 reads YFSETQ. Trimming removed 0 bases at V and 1 base at J, with 12 bases between. The CDR3 spans 16 residues. The CDR3 sequence is CASSLETPAGTDTQYF. In DNA, the CDR3 is TGCGCCAGCAGCTTGGAAACTCCGGCGGGCACAGATACGCAGTATTTT.

The chain uses TRBV27 and TRBJ2-1; 7 bases fit TRBD1. The J segment lost 0 bases and the V segment lost 6 bases, leaving 5 bases of the junction unmatched. CDR1 is MNHEY and CDR2 is SMNVEV in the germline V gene (reference sequence). The CDR3 consists of 15 residues. Here the CDR3 DNA reads TGTGCCAGCAGGGGGGACAGTTTCTCCTACAATGAGCAGTTCTTC. Its translation is CASRGDSFSYNEQFF.

This clone was detected only once. V is TRBV7-2 and J is TRBJ2-3; 9 bases match TRBD2. From germline, CDR1 is SGHTA and CDR2 FQGNSA. CDR3 length: 17 residues. The ends lost 1 base at V and 2 bases at J; junction bases unmatched: 7. The DNA for the CDR3 is TGTGCCAGCAGCTTAGTAGCCAGCGGGGGGACCACAGATACGCAGTATTTT. Translated, it gives CASSLVASGGTTDTQYF.

This clone was recorded a few times. V is TRBV2 and J is TRBJ2-1, with D possibly TRBD2 on 7 matching bases. The CDR3 runs to 17 residues. Germline V gives CDR1 SNHLY, CDR2 FYNNEI. Trimming removed 5 bases at V and 5 bases at J, with 22 bases between. CDR3 loop: CASSPPYEGGGDNEQFF. The CDR3 DNA follows: TGTGCCAGCAGTCCCCCTTATGAGGGGGGGGGCGACAATGAGCAGTTCTTC.

This chain joins TRBV25-1 and TRBJ1-6; D is perhaps TRBD1 (6 bases). CDR1 is MGHDK, CDR2 SYGVNS, per germline. V was pared by 8 bases and J by 7 bases, with 15 bases between. The CDR3 contains 14 residues. DNA of the CDR3: TGTGCCAGCGGGGGGGGGCTGGCAAATTCACCCCTCCACTTT. The encoded protein is CASGGGLANSPLHF. Full variable domain (missing parts from reference TRBV25-1 and TRBJ1-6): EADIYQTPRYLVIGTGKKITLECSQTMGHDKMYWYQQDPGMELHLIHYSYGVNSTEKGDLSSESTVSRIRTEHFPLTLESARPSHTSQYLCASGGGLANSPLHFGNGTRLTVT.

This clone has just a few counts. The junction departs from the called germline gene at one end, perhaps through a read error. The chain is built from TRBV7-9 and TRBJ1-2, with 10 bases identical to TRBD1. Germline-derived CDR1 and CDR2 are SEHNR and FQNEAQ (reference sequence). This CDR3 has 12 amino acids. Here the CDR3 reads CASSLAGQGKSF. CDR3 in DNA: TGTGCCAGCAGCTTAGCGGGACAGGGGAAATCCTTC.

The rearrangement uses TRBV7-6 and TRBJ2-7; D possibly corresponds to TRBD1 (5 bases). The germline V and J ends were trimmed by 5 bases and 2 bases, with 7 bases remaining between them. Germline V gene sequence: CDR1 SGHVS, CDR2 FNYEAQ. This CDR3 region has 12 residues. The CDR3, as DNA: TGTGCCAGCAGCCAGGGCCCCTACGAGCAGTACTTC. This encodes CASSQGPYEQYF.

The table lists this clone with a few counts. The chain has TRBV27 and TRBJ1-2; D gene unclear. Trimming stripped 2 bases from V and 2 bases from J, with 21 bases between. The CDR3 is 18 amino acids. The V gene's germline CDR1 is MNHEY and CDR2 SMNVEV (reference sequence). The CDR3 DNA is TGTGCCAGCAGTTTAATCCCCATTCCGCAACGACTAAACTATGGCTACACCTTC. It encodes CASSLIPIPQRLNYGYTF.

The chain recombines TRBV5-1 with TRBJ1-1, with D uncertain. Germline lookup yields CDR1 SGHRS and CDR2 YFSETQ. V was trimmed by 2 bases and J by 2 bases, leaving 10 bases between them. This CDR3 has 14 residues. The CDR3 nucleotides read TGCGCCAGCAGCTTCCAGGATTTCAACACTGAAGCTTTCTTT. It specifies CASSFQDFNTEAFF.

The chain uses TRBV7-3 and TRBJ2-1, with 10 bases that match TRBD2. The V and J ends lost 4 bases and 4 bases, in that order; junction bases with no gene match: 7. The CDR3 consists of 16 residues. Germline values: CDR1 SGHTA, CDR2 FQGTGA. The CDR3 sequence: CASSSGVAGGYNEQFF. The CDR3 bases are TGTGCCAGCAGCTCGGGAGTAGCGGGGGGTTACAATGAGCAGTTCTTC.

In this sample, this clone turned up a few times. This rearrangement joins TRBV27 to TRBJ2-5, with 10 bases that match TRBD2. Matching the DNA end better, TRBJ2-7 makes the J call doubtful. CDR3 length: 15 amino acids. Germline-derived CDR1 and CDR2 are MNHEY and SMNVEV (reference sequence). Written as DNA, the CDR3 is TGTGCCAGCAGTTCCCATAGCGGGGGGACCGACGAGCAGTACTTC. Translating gives CASSSHSGGTDEQYF.

V is TRBV9 and J is TRBJ2-5, with 11 bases matching TRBD2. Germline V gene lookup returns CDR1 SGDLS and CDR2 YYNGEE. CDR3 length: 17 amino acids. V lost 4 bases, J lost 5 bases, and 13 bases stayed unmatched. The CDR3 is CASSPTSGGIVGETQYF. CDR3 nucleotide sequence: TGTGCCAGCAGCCCTACTAGCGGGGGAATAGTAGGGGAGACCCAGTACTTC.